Listed below are T cell receptor beta chains from one sample, sequenced in a study of T cells expressing NK-cell markers. Following a re-call of the 5' RACE reads, TCRdb has one entry per CDR3 protein and lacks DNA. This listing includes 300,000 to 500,000 distinct CDR3 sequences. The sequenced sample consisted of blood T cells: a sorted CD56 or NKG2C T cell subset, CD4+ or CD8+ T cells, or bulk PBMC T cells (not recorded which). All receptors come from a woman between 50 and 59 years old in good health. Each CDR3 is given with its conserved first and last residue. The order of the fields is V gene, J gene, CDR3 protein.

TRBV6-6	TRBJ1-4	CASSGQGAGEKLFF
TRBV3-1	TRBJ1-1	CASSQGQPRNTEAFF
TRBV12-3/TRBV12-4	TRBJ1-2	CASSRRGANYGYTF
TRBV20-1	TRBJ2-7	CSAPDPGGYEQYF
TRBV12-3/TRBV12-4	TRBJ2-4	CASSFFVRADIQYF
TRBV4-2	TRBJ2-2	CASSQEDSRGELFF
TRBV10-3	TRBJ1-6	CAISDSDNSPLHF
TRBV3-1	TRBJ2-2	CASSQAYEGELFF
TRBV5-1	TRBJ1-1	CASSRDTGTAYTEAFF
TRBV15	TRBJ1-5	CATSRGPGPEQPQHF
TRBV20-1	TRBJ2-1	CSASRPAIEQFF
TRBV20-1	TRBJ2-1	CSAREVHGTGGRNEQFF
TRBV11-3	TRBJ1-6	CASSLSGWDSPLHF
TRBV20-1	TRBJ2-2	CSAALAGVSTGELFF
TRBV11-2	TRBJ2-3	CASSFFGREGTDTQYF
TRBV27	TRBJ2-4	CASSLSVGMAKNIQYF
TRBV12-3/TRBV12-4	TRBJ2-2	CASSLRPGLPNTGELFF
TRBV20-1	TRBJ2-3	CSAPELPGLQTDTQYF
TRBV12-3/TRBV12-4	TRBJ1-5	CASRLEGGVNQPQHF
TRBV27	TRBJ2-3	CASSLTRTRTDTQYF
TRBV13	TRBJ1-1	CASSFSGSREAFF
TRBV3-1	TRBJ2-6	CASSRRSGANVLTF
TRBV29-1	TRBJ2-1	CSVGGDAFASRGTRRAQFF
TRBV12-3/TRBV12-4	TRBJ2-7	CATAKQGSTYEQYF
TRBV3-1	TRBJ2-1	CASSQEAGTGYNEQFF